The TCR beta chain under discussion was sequenced for a study of blood T cells in healthy people across ages. General study findings and limits: Among long-lived donors, naive CD4+ cells were more numerous and diversity higher than in aged donors. Among T cells, TCR beta diversity per million cells dropped roughly linearly as age rose.

A second roughly 6 to 11 cycle PCR used barcoded and J-beta primers. TCRdb re-analysed the 5' RACE reads in MiXCR, keeping a single row per CDR3 protein. The profile covers over 600,000 distinct CDR3 sequences, with around half appearing a single time and over 15% taken by the ten largest. No fewer than 5.5 micrograms of total RNA were isolated from every sample. Many counts were recorded for this clonotype. The antigen remains unidentified. The CDR3 length is 13 residues. Looked up from germline, CDR1 is SGHTA and CDR2 is FQGNSA. V dropped 5 bases and J dropped 7 bases, with 14 bases sitting between them.

The sequence was obtained from a man older than 75 in good health. Sequencing input: blood. The genes are TRBV7-2 and TRBJ1-2; unclear D gene. Here the CDR3 reads CASSPRLLGGYTF. DNA of the CDR3: TGTGCCAGCAGCCCGAGGCTCCTAGGTGGCTACACCTTC.